This T cell receptor beta chain was documented in a study of Ad26.COV2.S vaccination and SARS-CoV-2 variants. Study-level results: TCR breadth and depth analyses may have underestimated total T cell responses. Breadth of non-spike TCRs did not differ between vaccinees and placebo recipients. The authors reported substantial breadth in spike-specific CD8+ and CD4+ T cell responses after vaccination.

The V and J ends lost 5 bases and 1 base respectively, with 21 bases between them. Germline lookup yields CDR1 SGHAT and CDR2 FQNNGV. CDR3 length: 18 residues. With regard to this clone: Antigen specificity is unknown.

Sequencing used immunoSEQ multiplex PCR; TCRdb keeps in-frame clones, though not all of them. The sample lists approximately 300,000 clones, about 86% occurring once. The treatment was: 19 received Ad26.COV2.S at low or high dose, single or two shots; 5 received placebo; per-sample allocation not given. Day 63 following the first vaccine or placebo injection was when the samples were taken. It was Wuhan-strain SARS-CoV-2 spike that the Ad26 vaccine vector expressed. V is TRBV11-2 and J is TRBJ1-3; D gene ambiguous. The receptor's source is a person aged 18-60 years who received the Ad26.COV2.S COVID-19 vaccine or a placebo. This material consisted of peripheral blood, taken in a trial of Ad26.COV2.S vaccine versus placebo. CDR3 in amino acids: CASSAAGIPGGSGNTIYF. The CDR3 nucleotides read TGTGCCAGCAGCGCCGCCGGGATCCCAGGTGGGTCTGGAAACACCATATATTTT. Filled out from reference TRBV11-2 and TRBJ1-3, the complete variable domain reads EAGVAQSPRYKIIEKRQSVAFWCNPISGHATLYWYQQILGQGPKLLIQFQNNGVVDDSQLPKDRFSAERLKGVDSTLKIQPAKLEDSAVYLCASSAAGIPGGSGNTIYFGEGSWLTVV.